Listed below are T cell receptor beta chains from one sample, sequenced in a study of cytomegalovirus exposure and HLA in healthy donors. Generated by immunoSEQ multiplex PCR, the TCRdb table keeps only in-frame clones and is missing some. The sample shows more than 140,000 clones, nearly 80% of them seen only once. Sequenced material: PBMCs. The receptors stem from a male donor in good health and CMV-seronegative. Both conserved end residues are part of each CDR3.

CASSTPGGGAGEQFF TRBV7-2
CASSLGGGGSTDTQYF TRBV7-3
CASSYSAGWSTEAFF TRBV6-5
CASSPGTGRPNEKLFF TRBV7-3
CASSLDRGRSYEQYF TRBV5-1
CASKQGAANYGYTF TRBV19
CASSQDTSGDRTGELFF TRBV4-3
CASSLLAPYEQYF TRBV7-8
CASSATTGSNQPQHF TRBV5-1
CSSSFSGTLSSYNSPLHF TRBV7-9
CASSLEKGRGTEAFF TRBV13
CASSDLGAALPEQYF TRBV6-1
CASSPGDGRTYEQYF TRBV18
CASSQDGTSGSYEQYF TRBV4-2
CASSGGWSNQPQHF TRBV27
CASSPSGLAGDQETQYF TRBV5-1
CASGSSGRATGELFF TRBV7-2
CASSYSASGSYNEQFF TRBV6-5
CASSGTVPNEKLFF TRBV2
CASSPTRRQTQETQYF TRBV7-9
CASSLWEGTGNTIYF TRBV5-4
CAWSGGLKETQYF TRBV30
CASSLGLSDTQYF TRBV11-3
CASSLVPRVQETQYF TRBV5-6
CASSLMQAGEAFF TRBV5-1
CAWRGHGGGGYTF TRBV30
CASSWVGTQEADTQYF TRBV5-1
CASRDRGSYGYTF TRBV2
CASSRDRGMNTEAFF TRBV19
CASSQEWLAGGSNEQFF TRBV4-3
CASRREGASTGELFF TRBV6-4
CASSFGQGPYEQYF TRBV6-1
CSVEVWGRTGDSRSPSGANVLTF TRBV29-1
CASSLSNGRTGGNYGYTF TRBV27
CATSRQTSGGVRETQYF TRBV15
CASSLTGVEAFF TRBV5-4
CASSLGAGANYGYTF TRBV5-6
CASSPTSGGAREQFF TRBV18
CATPSGRYYNEQFF TRBV7-9
CASSLTGASYEQYF TRBV6-5
CASYPSLRGPSYEQYF TRBV10-1
CASGSSSGETYNEQFF TRBV27
CASSPGTSGGTDTQYF TRBV9